The rows below give T cell receptor beta chains drawn from one sample of a study of shared clonotypes between healthy human individuals. Produced via immunoSEQ multiplex PCR; TCRdb's table is partial and in-frame only. The repertoire holds about 680,000 clones, with 73% as singletons. The source material was memory CD4+ T cells sorted from blood. The receptors derive from a woman aged 25 to 39 in good health. Both conserved end residues are part of each CDR3. D genes are given only for firm matches. The listing skips clone size in some rows; elsewhere it reads once, few, many or a size class.

j_gene: TRBJ2-2
d_gene: .
abundance: .
v_gene: TRBV6-4
CDR3aa: CASSDSEGGTTGELFF
CDR3nt: TGTGCCAGCAGTGACTCTGAGGGGGGTACCACCGGGGAGCTGTTTTTT

j_gene: TRBJ1-4
d_gene: .
abundance: .
v_gene: TRBV6-1
CDR3aa: CASSEVEVATNEKLFF
CDR3nt: TGTGCCAGCAGTGAAGTTGAAGTTGCAACTAATGAAAAACTGTTTTTT

j_gene: TRBJ2-1
d_gene: .
abundance: many
v_gene: TRBV28
CDR3aa: CASRERLKGDEQFF
CDR3nt: TGTGCCAGCAGAGAAAGACTAAAAGGTGATGAGCAGTTCTTC

j_gene: TRBJ2-5
d_gene: TRBD2
abundance: .
v_gene: TRBV11-2
CDR3aa: CASSLEHYSTSGEEKTQYF
CDR3nt: TGTGCCAGCAGCTTAGAACATTATTCGACTAGCGGGGAGGAAAAGACCCAGTACTTC

j_gene: TRBJ2-7
d_gene: TRBD1
abundance: .
v_gene: TRBV15
CDR3aa: CATSRTGTGVREQYF
CDR3nt: TGTGCCACCAGCAGAACCGGGACAGGGGTGCGCGAGCAGTACTTC

j_gene: TRBJ2-2
d_gene: .
abundance: few
v_gene: TRBV28
CDR3aa: CASTQALLGGELFF
CDR3nt: TGTGCCAGCACCCAGGCACTGCTTGGCGGGGAGCTGTTTTTT

j_gene: TRBJ2-7
d_gene: .
abundance: .
v_gene: TRBV25-1
CDR3aa: CASSEREIGEQYF
CDR3nt: TGTGCCAGCAGTGAACGGGAGATCGGGGAGCAGTACTTC

j_gene: TRBJ2-7
d_gene: .
abundance: .
v_gene: TRBV27
CDR3aa: CASFSASYEQYF
CDR3nt: TGTGCCAGCTTTAGCGCAAGCTACGAGCAGTACTTC

j_gene: TRBJ2-2
d_gene: .
abundance: .
v_gene: TRBV7-9
CDR3aa: CASSLVQGFTGELFF
CDR3nt: TGTGCCAGCAGCTTAGTTCAGGGCTTCACCGGGGAGCTGTTTTTT

j_gene: TRBJ2-7
d_gene: .
abundance: .
v_gene: TRBV27
CDR3aa: CASSPRRGTSYEQYF
CDR3nt: TGTGCCAGCAGTCCCCGGAGGGGAACGTCCTACGAGCAGTACTTC

j_gene: TRBJ2-2
d_gene: TRBD2
abundance: .
v_gene: TRBV28
CDR3aa: CASSPAASGNVGELFF
CDR3nt: TGTGCCAGCAGCCCCGCGGCTAGCGGGAACGTAGGGGAGCTGTTTTTT

j_gene: TRBJ2-1
d_gene: TRBD2
abundance: .
v_gene: TRBV28
CDR3aa: CASSLRRLADPYNEQFF
CDR3nt: TGTGCCAGCAGTTTACGAAGACTAGCGGATCCCTACAATGAGCAGTTCTTC

j_gene: TRBJ1-2
d_gene: .
abundance: once
v_gene: TRBV5-1
CDR3aa: CASSLAGTYGYTF
CDR3nt: TGCGCCAGCAGCTTGGCGGGTACCTATGGCTACACCTTC

j_gene: TRBJ1-4
d_gene: .
abundance: .
v_gene: TRBV28
CDR3aa: CASSLIQENEKLFF
CDR3nt: TGTGCCAGCAGTTTAATCCAGGAGAATGAAAAACTGTTTTTT

j_gene: TRBJ2-7
d_gene: TRBD1
abundance: .
v_gene: TRBV10-3
CDR3aa: CAISESGQGYSQYF
CDR3nt: TGTGCCATCAGTGAGTCTGGACAGGGCTATAGTCAGTACTTC

j_gene: TRBJ2-1
d_gene: .
abundance: .
v_gene: TRBV18
CDR3aa: CASSPKVPTTAYNEQFF
CDR3nt: TGTGCCAGCTCCCCCAAGGTACCAACGACTGCCTACAATGAGCAGTTCTTC

j_gene: TRBJ2-7
d_gene: .
abundance: .
v_gene: TRBV11-2
CDR3aa: CASSLGPEKYEQYF
CDR3nt: TGTGCCAGCAGCTTAGGACCAGAAAAGTACGAGCAGTACTTC

j_gene: TRBJ2-1
d_gene: TRBD2
abundance: few
v_gene: TRBV15
CDR3aa: CATNPGLAGGVGQFF
CDR3nt: TGTGCCACCAACCCGGGGCTAGCGGGAGGTGTTGGGCAGTTCTTC

j_gene: TRBJ1-4
d_gene: .
abundance: .
v_gene: TRBV7-9
CDR3aa: CASSSTAGEKLFF
CDR3nt: TGTGCCAGCAGCTCCACCGCGGGAGAAAAACTGTTTTTT

j_gene: TRBJ2-3
d_gene: .
abundance: few
v_gene: TRBV5-4
CDR3aa: CASSLALGATDTQYF
CDR3nt: TGTGCCAGCAGCTTGGCGCTAGGGGCTACAGATACGCAGTATTTT

j_gene: TRBJ2-6
d_gene: TRBD1
abundance: .
v_gene: TRBV11-2
CDR3aa: CASSKLTGFFGANVLTF
CDR3nt: TGTGCCAGCAGCAAACTGACAGGGTTCTTTGGGGCCAACGTCCTGACTTTC

j_gene: TRBJ1-1
d_gene: .
abundance: .
v_gene: TRBV6-5
CDR3aa: CASSYYGGSNTEAFF
CDR3nt: TGTGCCAGCAGTTATTACGGGGGCTCTAACACTGAAGCTTTCTTT

j_gene: TRBJ2-2
d_gene: TRBD2
abundance: once
v_gene: TRBV19
CDR3aa: CASLTSGTDTGELFF
CDR3nt: TGTGCCAGTTTGACTAGCGGGACCGACACCGGGGAGCTGTTTTTT

j_gene: TRBJ2-1
d_gene: .
abundance: .
v_gene: TRBV7-8
CDR3aa: CASSSRRVSSYNEQFF
CDR3nt: TGTGCCAGCAGCTCCAGGAGAGTTTCATCCTACAATGAGCAGTTCTTC

j_gene: TRBJ2-1
d_gene: .
abundance: once
v_gene: TRBV7-2
CDR3aa: CASSVLEGQWGNEQFF
CDR3nt: TGTGCCAGCAGCGTATTGGAGGGCCAATGGGGCAATGAGCAGTTCTTC

j_gene: TRBJ2-3
d_gene: TRBD2
abundance: .
v_gene: TRBV4-1
CDR3aa: CASSQDSGTFTDTQYF
CDR3nt: TGCGCCAGCAGCCAAGACAGCGGGACCTTCACAGATACGCAGTATTTT

j_gene: TRBJ2-2
d_gene: .
abundance: .
v_gene: TRBV21-1
CDR3aa: CASSKVGDLCELFF
CDR3nt: TGTGCCAGCAGCAAAGTGGGGGATTTGTGCGAGCTGTTTTTT

j_gene: TRBJ2-3
d_gene: TRBD2
abundance: .
v_gene: TRBV5-4
CDR3aa: CASSSAGAVASTDTQYF
CDR3nt: TGTGCCAGCAGCTCGGCGGGAGCGGTAGCTAGCACAGATACGCAGTATTTT

j_gene: TRBJ2-1
d_gene: .
abundance: once
v_gene: TRBV27
CDR3aa: CASSLSGRSYNEQFF
CDR3nt: TGTGCCAGCAGTCTTTCCGGGAGAAGCTACAATGAGCAGTTCTTC

j_gene: TRBJ2-1
d_gene: TRBD2
abundance: .
v_gene: TRBV19
CDR3aa: CASSDPGSGIYNEQFF
CDR3nt: TGTGCCAGTAGTGACCCCGGGAGCGGGATCTACAATGAGCAGTTCTTC

j_gene: TRBJ1-1
d_gene: .
abundance: .
v_gene: TRBV28
CDR3aa: CASSSVDSTMNTEAFF
CDR3nt: TGTGCCAGCAGTTCCGTGGACAGTACAATGAACACTGAAGCTTTCTTT

j_gene: TRBJ2-2
d_gene: TRBD2
abundance: many
v_gene: TRBV14
CDR3aa: CASRFSGTGELFF
CDR3nt: TGTGCCAGCAGATTTAGCGGGACCGGGGAGCTGTTTTTT